The entry below gives a single T cell receptor beta chain sequence along with its context. Germline V gene lookup returns CDR1 MDHEN and CDR2 SYDVKM. This CDR3 spans 10 amino acids. V dropped 9 bases and J dropped 5 bases, with 6 bases sitting between them. This sample is drawn from a study of OX40 agonist ivuxolimab in advanced cancers. Assay: immunoSEQ multiplex PCR; the TCRdb copy retains only in-frame clones and omits some. The sample lists 60,000 to 85,000 clones, 85% seen once, with roughly 2% in the top ten. This rearrangement joins TRBV28 to TRBJ2-3; no reliable D call. The clonotype originates from an adult with an advanced solid tumor such as melanoma, head and neck, liver or kidney cancer. The sequencing used CD4+ or CD8+ T cells sorted from blood, collected in a trial of the OX40 agonist ivuxolimab. DNA for the CDR3: TGTGCCAGTGGTCGAGATACGCAGTATTTT. Protein sequence: CASGRDTQYF.